One and the same sample provided the 27 T cell receptor beta chains below, sequenced in a study of cytotoxic CD8 clonotypes in ibrutinib-treated CLL. Method: immunoSEQ multiplex PCR; TCRdb's copy keeps in-frame clones and lacks some. In the table there are hundreds of thousands of clones, 60% to 80% of which are singletons. The sample consisted of PBMCs, taken after 12 months of ibrutinib treatment. The origin of the receptors is a human donor with chronic lymphocytic leukemia.

The count of this clone is one. The CDR3 coding sequence is TGTGCCAGCAGTTCCCCCGGGTGGAGGCAAGAGACCCAGTACTTC. Protein: CASSSPGWRQETQYF. The chain couples TRBV28 to TRBJ2-5, with D tentatively TRBD2 (5 bases). Germline values: CDR1 MDHEN, CDR2 SYDVKM. The CDR3 is made up of 15 amino acids. With 4 bases removed from V and 2 bases from J, the gap between germline ends came to 14 bases.

V usage is TRBV4-2 and J usage is TRBJ2-2; 9 nucleotides align to TRBD1. CDR3 length: 15 amino acids. Germline values: CDR1 LGHNA, CDR2 YNFKEQ. The V and J ends lost 3 bases and 4 bases, in that order; junction bases with no gene match: 3. The CDR3 sequence: CASSHRQGGTGELFF. The CDR3 region has the DNA TGTGCCAGCAGCCATAGACAGGGGGGCACCGGGGAGCTGTTTTTT.

The chain joins TRBV5-1 to TRBJ2-7; D is unclear. CDR1 and CDR2 (germline): SGHRS, YFSETQ. The CDR3 totals 14 residues. V was shortened by 2 bases and J by 2 bases, with 11 bases between the two germline ends. The CDR3 DNA reads as TGCGCCAGCAGCTTCTCTCATGGGGCCTACGAGCAGTACTTC. Translated: CASSFSHGAYEQYF.

On this clone itself: One end of the junction varies from germline; a read error may be responsible. The chain has TRBV6-1 and TRBJ1-3; D gene ambiguous. The germline V gene has CDR1 MNHNS and CDR2 SASEGT. The CDR3 is 15 amino acids. CDR3: CASSKAGSTGNTIYF. The CDR3 bases are TGTGCCAGCAGTAAAGCCGGGAGCACTGGAAACACCATATATTTT.

The chain combines TRBV30 with TRBJ2-7, with D perhaps assigned TRBD1 or TRBD2 (5 bases each). The CDR3 runs 14 residues. V lost 3 bases and J lost 1, with 13 bases in between. Germline V gene data show CDR1 as GTSNPN and CDR2 as SVGIG (reference sequence). The chain's CDR3 is CAWRRQGVSYEQYF. The CDR3 DNA is TGTGCCTGGAGAAGGCAGGGAGTGTCCTACGAGCAGTACTTC.

The table lists this clone with many counts. The CDR3 reads CASSWDRNYGYTF. The CDR3 coding sequence is TGTGCCAGCAGCTGGGACAGGAACTATGGCTACACCTTC. The rearrangement joins TRBV5-4 to TRBJ1-2; 8 positions agree with TRBD1. The germline gives CDR1 SGHNT, CDR2 YYREEE (reference sequence). This CDR3 has 13 amino acids. Trimming at V came to 3 bases and at J to 2 bases, leaving 0 bases not matched to a gene.

V and J are TRBV30 and TRBJ1-2, with a tentative D call TRBD1 (5 bases). The CDR3 length is 14 residues. CDR1 and CDR2 from the germline V gene are GTSNPN and SVGIG (reference sequence). The germline V and J ends were trimmed by 1 base and 5 bases, with 14 bases remaining between them. For the CDR3, the DNA is TGTGCCTGGAGTGCGGTCCGGGGGACTTATGGCTACACCTTC. It translates to CAWSAVRGTYGYTF. Full variable domain (remainder filled in from reference TRBV30 and TRBJ1-2): SQTIHQWPATLVQPVGSPLSLECTVEGTSNPNLYWYRQAAGRGLQLLFYSVGIGQISSEVPQNLSASRPQDRQFILSSKKLLLSDSGFYLCAWSAVRGTYGYTFGSGTRLTVV.

In its sample, this clone was seen once. This chain joins TRBV27 and TRBJ2-7; TRBD1 agrees at 7 bases. With V trimmed by 5 bases and J by 2 bases, 18 bases remained unmatched. CDR3 length: 18 amino acids. Germline CDR1 reads MNHEY; CDR2 reads SMNVEV (reference sequence). CDR3 protein: CASSPNGATQGLPYEQYF. CDR3 in DNA: TGTGCCAGCAGTCCCAACGGCGCAACACAGGGGTTACCCTACGAGCAGTACTTC.

This clone was detected a few times. The CDR3 DNA reads TGTGCCAGCAGCCCCGCGGCAGGGGGCTCTGGGGCCAACGTCCTGACTTTC. It encodes CASSPAAGGSGANVLTF. This chain links TRBV28 with TRBJ2-6; TRBD1 matches 7 bases. Trimming cost V 6 bases and J 0 bases; bases outside gene matches: 8. Germline V gene data show CDR1 as MDHEN and CDR2 as SYDVKM. This CDR3 contains 17 residues.

This clone occurred once. The chain employs TRBV7-3 and TRBJ1-5, with D possibly TRBD1 on 6 matching bases. The CDR3 is made up of 13 amino acids. The ends were cut back, 2 bases at V and 5 bases at J, with 7 bases in the middle. The germline CDR1 and CDR2 sequences are SGHTA and FQGTGA. CDR3 nucleotides: TGTGCCAGCAGCTTATACAGGGATCAGCCCCAGCATTTT. As protein: CASSLYRDQPQHF. Looking up the rest from reference TRBV7-3 and TRBJ1-5 gives the full variable domain: GAGVSQTPSNKVTEKGKYVELRCDPISGHTALYWYRQSLGQGPEFLIYFQGTGAADDSGLPNDRFFAVRPEGSVSTLKIQRTERGDSAVYLCASSLYRDQPQHFGDGTRLSIL.

The CDR3 DNA sequence: TGTGCCAGCAGCCACCGGACAGGGGAGGGTGATGCGGGCACTGAAGCTTTCTTT. Translating gives CASSHRTGEGDAGTEAFF. The genes are TRBV9 and TRBJ1-1, with 9 nucleotides matching TRBD1. With 4 bases clipped from V and 4 bases from J, the junction kept 17 bases outside the gene matches. The germline gives CDR1 SGDLS, CDR2 YYNGEE. CDR3 length: 18 amino acids.

This clone is a singleton in its sample. The genes are TRBV7-2 and TRBJ2-2; 9 bases align to TRBD2. V dropped 4 bases and J dropped 1; count of bases not matched to a gene: 4. The CDR3 is 16 residues long. Germline CDR1 is SGHTA and CDR2 is FQGNSA. The CDR3 sequence is CASSSNSGRNTGELFF. The CDR3 DNA sequence: TGTGCCAGCAGCTCAAATAGCGGGAGGAACACCGGGGAGCTGTTTTTT. The full variable domain, in which reference TRBV7-2 and TRBJ2-2 provide the parts outside the CDR3, is GAGVSQSPSNKVTEKGKDVELRCDPISGHTALYWYRQSLGQGLEFLIYFQGNSAPDKSGLPSDRFSAERTGGSVSTLTIQRTQQEDSAVYLCASSSNSGRNTGELFFGEGSRLTVL.

V and J are TRBV2 and TRBJ1-1; 7 nucleotides align to TRBD1. Germline V gives CDR1 SNHLY, CDR2 FYNNEI. The length of the CDR3 is 16 residues. V was clipped by 5 bases and J by 1 base; unmatched bases: 10. The DNA of the CDR3 is TGTGCCAGCAGTTTACAGGGGCACTCCTCGAACACTGAAGCTTTCTTT. Amino acids: CASSLQGHSSNTEAFF.

The chain employs TRBV9 and TRBJ1-1, with 9 bases aligning to TRBD1. The germline CDR1 and CDR2 sequences are SGDLS and YYNGEE. Trimming removed 0 bases from V and 7 bases from J; junction bases left unmatched: 4. This CDR3 has 14 residues. The DNA of the CDR3 is TGTGCCAGCAGCGTAGTACAGGGGGCGGGTGAAGCTTTCTTT. Amino acid sequence: CASSVVQGAGEAFF.

This clone was picked up a small number of times. The chain has TRBV27 and TRBJ2-7, with D possibly being TRBD1 (5 bases). The ends were cut back, 3 bases at V and 3 bases at J, with 15 bases in the middle. This CDR3 has 15 amino acids. Germline V gives CDR1 MNHEY, CDR2 SMNVEV (reference sequence). In DNA, the CDR3 is TGTGCCAGCAGTTTTCACAAAAAGGGGTTCTACGAGCAGTACTTC. Protein sequence: CASSFHKKGFYEQYF.

The rearrangement uses TRBV7-3 and TRBJ2-1, with TRBD2 identical over 10 bases. Germline CDR1 SGHTA, CDR2 FQGTGA. The J segment lost 4 bases and the V segment lost 5 bases, leaving 11 bases of the junction unmatched. CDR3 length: 17 residues. This chain's CDR3 is CASSPSGGSLVYNEQFF. For the CDR3, the DNA is TGTGCCAGCAGCCCTAGCGGGGGCAGTCTCGTGTACAATGAGCAGTTCTTC.

Only a few counts were recorded for this clone. In DNA form, the CDR3 reads TGTGCCAGCAGCTCCCGGGGTGGGACTGAAGCTTTCTTT. It translates to CASSSRGGTEAFF. The chain uses TRBV11-2 and TRBJ1-1; no reliable D call. Germline assignment: CDR1 SGHAT and CDR2 FQNNGV. Trimming stripped 4 bases from V and 5 bases from J, with 11 bases between. CDR3 length: 13 residues.

The V and J genes are TRBV7-9 and TRBJ2-1; 13 bases align to TRBD2. The germline V gene has CDR1 SEHNR and CDR2 FQNEAQ (reference sequence). J was trimmed by 3 bases and V by 5 bases; bases with no gene match: 13. The CDR3 is made up of 19 amino acids. The CDR3 loop reads CASSPSGTSGKASYNEQFF. Here the CDR3 DNA reads TGTGCCAGCAGCCCTTCCGGGACTAGCGGGAAGGCGAGCTACAATGAGCAGTTCTTC. Full variable domain (rest looked up from reference TRBV7-9 and TRBJ2-1): DTGVSQNPRHKITKRGQNVTFRCDPISEHNRLYWYRQTLGQGPEFLTYFQNEAQLEKSRLLSDRFSAERPKGSFSTLEIQRTEQGDSAMYLCASSPSGTSGKASYNEQFFGPGTRLTVL.

J is TRBJ1-2 and V is TRBV19; D may be TRBD1 (5 bases). The germline CDR1 and CDR2 sequences are LNHDA and SQIVND (reference sequence). The CDR3 consists of 17 residues. V lost 6 bases to trimming and J lost 6 bases, with 26 bases between them. The CDR3 loop reads CASRSRRGPRVWNGYTF. In DNA form, the CDR3 reads TGTGCCAGTAGGAGTCGGAGGGGCCCCCGGGTTTGGAATGGCTACACCTTC.

This clone was counted a single time. The gene calls are TRBV30 and TRBJ2-5; perhaps D is TRBD1 or TRBD2 (5 bases each). Germline V CDR1 and CDR2: GTSNPN, SVGIG (reference sequence). V shed 3 bases and J shed 4 bases, with 18 bases lying between them. The CDR3 has 15 amino acids. The CDR3 nucleotides read TGTGCCTGGAGCGGAAGGGGAGACTTGGGAGAGACCCAGTACTTC. It yields the protein CAWSGRGDLGETQYF.

V and J are TRBV6-6 and TRBJ2-1; 8 positions match TRBD2. Germline CDR1 MNHNY, CDR2 SVGAGI (reference sequence). There are 14 residues in the CDR3. Trimming took 5 bases from V and 6 from J; bases not matched to a gene: 6. The CDR3 nucleotides read TGTGCCAGCAGTAGCGGGAGAAGGGGCAATGAGCAGTTCTTC. The encoded protein is CASSSGRRGNEQFF.

J is TRBJ1-2 and V is TRBV6-1, with 10 bases that match TRBD1. This CDR3 is 18 amino acids long. The junction had 12 bases not matched to a gene; V was cut back by 2 bases and J by 3 bases. Looked up from germline, CDR1 is MNHNS and CDR2 is SASEGT. CDR3: CASSELPGQGTGDYGYTF. CDR3 DNA: TGTGCCAGCAGTGAACTACCGGGACAGGGGACTGGTGACTATGGCTACACCTTC.

This chain connects TRBV5-6 to TRBJ1-5; tentative D call: TRBD1 (5 bases). V was cut by 4 bases and J by 4 bases, with 18 bases left in between. This CDR3 is 16 amino acids long. The germline V gene has CDR1 SGHDT and CDR2 YYEEEE. The CDR3 protein is CASSGRGRQINQPQHF. The CDR3 DNA follows: TGTGCCAGCAGCGGCCGGGGCCGGCAGATAAATCAGCCCCAGCATTTT.

The CDR3 DNA is TGTGCCAGCAGCGTAGTGGTAGCGGGTACATACAATGAGCAGTTCTTC. Amino acids: CASSVVVAGTYNEQFF. The chain recombines TRBV9 with TRBJ2-1, with 7 bases fitting TRBD2. J gave up 4 bases and V 0 bases, and 7 bases lay outside the gene matches. CDR1 SGDLS and CDR2 YYNGEE come from the germline V gene. The CDR3 is made up of 16 amino acids.

This clone has just a few counts. The V and J genes are TRBV28 and TRBJ1-2; unclear D gene. Deletions cut 6 bases from V and 4 bases from J, with 6 bases between. The germline CDR1 and CDR2 sequences are MDHEN and SYDVKM. The CDR3 totals 11 residues. CDR3 sequence (DNA): TGTGCCAGCAGGGTTGGCTATGGCTACACCTTC. It specifies CASRVGYGYTF.

The rearrangement joins TRBV6-5 to TRBJ1-2; D is perhaps TRBD1 (5 bases). The CDR3 has 15 amino acids. Germline V CDR1 and CDR2: MNHEY, SVGAGI. Trimming pared 7 bases from V and 0 bases from J, leaving 15 bases between. CDR3: CASTWDGYTNYGYTF. DNA of the CDR3: TGTGCCAGCACCTGGGACGGATACACTAACTATGGCTACACCTTC.

This clone has only a few counts. The V gene is TRBV4-1, the J gene TRBJ2-2, with a tentative D call TRBD1 (5 bases). The germline V and J ends were trimmed by 3 bases and 6 bases, with 11 bases remaining between them. CDR1 and CDR2 from the germline V gene are MGHRA and YSYEKL. This CDR3 has 14 residues. Here the CDR3 reads CASSQTWGAGELFF. CDR3 coding DNA: TGCGCCAGCAGCCAGACTTGGGGCGCCGGGGAGCTGTTTTTT.